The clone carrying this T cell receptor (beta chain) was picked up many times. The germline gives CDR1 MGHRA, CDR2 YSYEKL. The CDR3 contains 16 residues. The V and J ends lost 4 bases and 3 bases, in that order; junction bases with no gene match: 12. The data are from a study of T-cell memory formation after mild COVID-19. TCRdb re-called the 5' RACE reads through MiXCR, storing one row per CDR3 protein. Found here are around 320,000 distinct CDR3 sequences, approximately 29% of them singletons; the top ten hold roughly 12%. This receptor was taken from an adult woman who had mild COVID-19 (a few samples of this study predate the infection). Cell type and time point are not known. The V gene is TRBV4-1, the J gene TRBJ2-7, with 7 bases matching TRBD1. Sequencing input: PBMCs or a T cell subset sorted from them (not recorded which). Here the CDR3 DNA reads TGCGCCAGCAGCCTCCAGCAGCAGGGGGAACTCTACGAGCAGTACTTC. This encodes CASSLQQQGELYEQYF.